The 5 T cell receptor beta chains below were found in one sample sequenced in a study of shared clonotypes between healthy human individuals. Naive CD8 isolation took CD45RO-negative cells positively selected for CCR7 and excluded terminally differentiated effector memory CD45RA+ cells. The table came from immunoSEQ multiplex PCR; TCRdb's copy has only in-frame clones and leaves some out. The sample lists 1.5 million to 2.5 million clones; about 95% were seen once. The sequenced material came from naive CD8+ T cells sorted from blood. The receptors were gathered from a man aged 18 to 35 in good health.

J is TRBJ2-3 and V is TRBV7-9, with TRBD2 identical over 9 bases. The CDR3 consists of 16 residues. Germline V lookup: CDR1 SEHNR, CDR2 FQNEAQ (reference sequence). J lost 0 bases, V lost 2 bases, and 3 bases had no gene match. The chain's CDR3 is CASSLRLAGSTDTQYF. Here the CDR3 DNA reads TGTGCCAGCAGCTTAAGGCTAGCGGGGAGCACAGATACGCAGTATTTT.

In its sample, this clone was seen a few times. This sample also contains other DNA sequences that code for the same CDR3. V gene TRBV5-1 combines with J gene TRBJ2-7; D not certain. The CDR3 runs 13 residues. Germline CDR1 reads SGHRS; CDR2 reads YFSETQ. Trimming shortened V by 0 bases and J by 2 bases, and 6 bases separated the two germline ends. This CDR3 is CASSLGGTYEQYF. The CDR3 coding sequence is TGCGCCAGCAGCTTGGGGGGAACCTACGAGCAGTACTTC.

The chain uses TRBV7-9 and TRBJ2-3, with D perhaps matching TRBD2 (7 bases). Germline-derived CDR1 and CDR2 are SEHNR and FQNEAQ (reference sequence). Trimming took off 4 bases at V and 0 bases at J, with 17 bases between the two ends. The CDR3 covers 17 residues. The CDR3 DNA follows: TGTGCCAGCAGCTCATTGACGGGGGGCCAAAGCACAGATACGCAGTATTTT. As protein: CASSSLTGGQSTDTQYF.

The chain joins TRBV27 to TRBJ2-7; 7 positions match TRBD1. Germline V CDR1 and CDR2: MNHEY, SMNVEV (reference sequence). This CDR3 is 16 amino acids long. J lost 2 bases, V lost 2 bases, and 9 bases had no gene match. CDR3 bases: TGTGCCAGCAGTTTACTTACCCTACAGGGGACCTACGAGCAGTACTTC. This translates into CASSLLTLQGTYEQYF.

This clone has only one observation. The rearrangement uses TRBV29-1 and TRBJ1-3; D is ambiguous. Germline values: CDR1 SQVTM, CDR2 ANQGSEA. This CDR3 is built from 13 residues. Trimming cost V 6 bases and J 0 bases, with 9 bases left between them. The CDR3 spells CSVHGISGNTIYF. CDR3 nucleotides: TGCAGCGTCCACGGGATCTCTGGAAACACCATATATTTT. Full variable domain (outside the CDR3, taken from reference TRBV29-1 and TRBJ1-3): SAVISQKPSRDICQRGTSLTIQCQVDSQVTMMFWYRQQPGQSLTLIATANQGSEATYESGFVIDKFPISRPNLTFSTLTVSNMSPEDSSIYLCSVHGISGNTIYFGEGSWLTVV.